This T cell receptor (beta chain) was sequenced for a study of blood T cell repertoires in COVID-19. Study-level information: From T cells, B-cell-depleted T cells, or PBMCs came the material, which was cDNA or gDNA.

Germline CDR1 SGHRS, CDR2 YFSETQ. The V segment lost 3 bases and the J segment 7 bases; nucleotides outside the gene matches: 9. CDR3 size: 15 residues. Only in-frame clones appear in the TCRdb table, and some are missing; sequencing was by immunoSEQ multiplex PCR. The table includes about 150,000 clones, roughly three quarters detected once. The receptor comes from a man aged 50-60 years with active or convalescent COVID-19. The rearrangement joins TRBV5-1 to TRBJ2-2; 7 nucleotides agree with TRBD1. The sample comprised peripheral blood. CDR3 bases: TGCGCCAGCAGCTCATTCGTAGGGGACAGCGGGGAGCTGTTTTTT. Protein sequence: CASSSFVGDSGELFF. The entire variable domain, with the rest obtained from reference TRBV5-1 and TRBJ2-2, is as follows: KAGVTQTPRYLIKTRGQQVTLSCSPISGHRSVSWYQQTPGQGLQFLFEYFSETQRNKGNFPGRFSGRQFSNSRSEMNVSTLELGDSALYLCASSSFVGDSGELFFGEGSRLTVL.